The 6 T cell receptor beta chains below all came from one sample that was sequenced in a study of T cell responses to AZD1222 COVID-19 vaccine. Only in-frame clones appear in the TCRdb table, and some are missing; sequencing was by immunoSEQ multiplex PCR. The table shows 95,000 to 150,000 clones, with 85% to 90% occurring only once. This specimen consisted of peripheral blood, obtained on day 0 of AZD1222 vaccination. These receptor sequences come from an adult in good health.

This clone was observed a handful of times. V is TRBV10-2 and J is TRBJ1-2; the match to TRBD1 covers 7 bases. Trimming at V came to 2 bases and at J to 0 bases, leaving 3 bases not matched to a gene. The CDR3 covers 15 residues. In germline, CDR1 is WSHSY, CDR2 SAAADI. The CDR3: CASSEPGTANYGYTF. The CDR3 DNA is TGCGCCAGCAGTGAGCCCGGGACAGCTAACTATGGCTACACCTTC.

The genes are TRBV7-9 and TRBJ2-1; D remains unclear. The germline V gene encodes CDR1 SEHNR and CDR2 FQNEAQ (reference sequence). Trimming stripped 6 bases from V and 6 bases from J, with 9 bases between. CDR3 size: 12 residues. In DNA, the CDR3 is TGTGCCAGCAGTTCAGTTGGCAATGAGCAGTTCTTC. It encodes CASSSVGNEQFF.

The count of this clone is one. This chain joins TRBV19 and TRBJ2-7; TRBD1 might be the D (6 bases). Trimming shortened V by 6 bases and J by 5 bases, and 20 bases separated the two germline ends. The CDR3 covers 15 residues. Germline V lookup: CDR1 LNHDA, CDR2 SQIVND (reference sequence). The DNA for the CDR3 is TGTGCCAGTAGGGACCCGCAACAGGGTCCCCACGAGCAGTACTTC. Amino acid sequence: CASRDPQQGPHEQYF.

The chain joins TRBV28 to TRBJ1-5, with D tentatively TRBD1 (6 bases). CDR1 is MDHEN, CDR2 SYDVKM, per germline. The V end lost 6 bases, the J end lost 6 bases, and 15 bases lay between the germline ends. The CDR3 sequence is 14 residues long. The DNA for the CDR3 is TGTGCCAGCAGCCGAAGGGGGGTGGGTCAGCCCCAGCATTTT. This encodes CASSRRGVGQPQHF.

The chain employs TRBV19 and TRBJ2-1; the D is unclear. Trimming took 4 bases from V and 4 from J, leaving 8 bases between them. This CDR3 region has 13 residues. Germline CDR1 LNHDA, CDR2 SQIVND (reference sequence). The CDR3 region is CASSTTQYNEQFF. For the CDR3, the DNA is TGTGCCAGTAGTACTACCCAGTACAATGAGCAGTTCTTC. Drawing the rest from reference TRBV19 and TRBJ2-1, the complete variable domain is DGGITQSPKYLFRKEGQNVTLSCEQNLNHDAMYWYRQDPGQGLRLIYYSQIVNDFQKGDIAEGYSVSREKKESFPLTVTSAQKNPTAFYLCASSTTQYNEQFFGPGTRLTVL.

CDR3 DNA: TGTGCCAGCAGCCTCCCCAGACAGAATGAGCAGTTCTTC. Amino acids: CASSLPRQNEQFF. The chain uses TRBV7-9 and TRBJ2-1, with a tentative D call TRBD1 (5 bases). The V end lost 5 bases, the J end lost 7 bases, and 12 bases lay between the germline ends. Germline assignment: CDR1 SEHNR and CDR2 FQNEAQ (reference sequence). The CDR3 length is 13 residues.